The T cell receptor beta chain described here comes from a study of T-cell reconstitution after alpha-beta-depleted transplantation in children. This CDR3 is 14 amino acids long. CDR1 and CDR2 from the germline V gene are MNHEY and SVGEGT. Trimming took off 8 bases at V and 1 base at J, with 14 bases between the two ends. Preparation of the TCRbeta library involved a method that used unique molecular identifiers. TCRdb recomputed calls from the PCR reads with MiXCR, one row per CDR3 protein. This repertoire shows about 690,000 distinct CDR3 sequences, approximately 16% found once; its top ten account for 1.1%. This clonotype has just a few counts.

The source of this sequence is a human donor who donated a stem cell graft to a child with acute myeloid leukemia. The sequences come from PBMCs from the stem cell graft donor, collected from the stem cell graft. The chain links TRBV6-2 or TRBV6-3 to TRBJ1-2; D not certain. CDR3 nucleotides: TGTGCCAGCCGAGCAGGAAACCTTAACTATGGCTACACCTTC. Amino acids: CASRAGNLNYGYTF.